This T cell receptor beta chain was captured by sequencing in a study of blood T cell repertoires in COVID-19. About the research overall: Whether acute or convalescent, the COVID-19 samples came from the United States, Italy and Spain. From T cells, B-cell-depleted T cells, or PBMCs came the material, which was cDNA or gDNA.

As handled by the study authors: Cell counts per sample came from amplifying reference gene primers. Profiling relied on immunoSEQ multiplex PCR, and the TCRdb table lists in-frame clones only, not all of them. That table gives V, J and clone size, and the DNA gave D and trimming. The repertoire includes some 250,000 clones, roughly 85% of them detected once, and around 3.2% sits in the top ten. Input material: peripheral blood. The clonotype was recovered from a woman under 30 with acute or convalescent COVID-19.

The chain's CDR3 is CASGGGEGAIQYF. The CDR3 coding sequence is TGTGCCAGCGGGGGGGGCGAAGGGGCAATTCAGTACTTC. The genes are TRBV25-1 and TRBJ2-4; D perhaps matches TRBD2 (7 bases). Germline V gene lookup returns CDR1 MGHDK and CDR2 SYGVNS. V lost 8 bases to trimming and J lost 10 bases, with 18 bases between them. This CDR3 region has 13 residues.